This T cell receptor beta chain originates from a study of breast tumors, draining lymph nodes, adjacent tissues. The study, taken as a whole, reports: Tumor TCR diversity was below lymph nodes but above nontumor tissue. That most tumor T cells come from lymph nodes remained unproven.

This clonotype was observed at least ten times. No antigen is known for it. The germline gives CDR1 SGDLS, CDR2 YYNGEE. V was clipped by 3 bases and J by 2 bases, with 6 bases between them. The CDR3 length is 13 residues. Each CDR3 protein gets one entry after TCRdb re-called the multiplex PCR reads with MiXCR. The sample has 70,000 to 95,000 distinct CDR3 sequences; approximately 20% are singletons. Samples came from axillary lymph nodes draining the breast cancer. Sequencing was carried out using axillary lymph node tissue. This receptor was taken from a female donor with breast cancer. Some clones in this sample may be carry-over from other donors' samples. V gene TRBV9 combines with J gene TRBJ2-1; D uncertain. CDR3 loop: CASSAQTYNEQFF. Written as DNA, the CDR3 is TGTGCCAGCAGCGCCCAGACCTACAATGAGCAGTTCTTC. The full variable domain, its missing parts supplied by reference TRBV9 and TRBJ2-1, is DSGVTQTPKHLITATGQRVTLRCSPRSGDLSVYWYQQSLDQGLQFLIQYYNGEERAKGNILERFSAQQFPDLHSELNLSSLELGDSALYFCASSAQTYNEQFFGPGTRLTVL.